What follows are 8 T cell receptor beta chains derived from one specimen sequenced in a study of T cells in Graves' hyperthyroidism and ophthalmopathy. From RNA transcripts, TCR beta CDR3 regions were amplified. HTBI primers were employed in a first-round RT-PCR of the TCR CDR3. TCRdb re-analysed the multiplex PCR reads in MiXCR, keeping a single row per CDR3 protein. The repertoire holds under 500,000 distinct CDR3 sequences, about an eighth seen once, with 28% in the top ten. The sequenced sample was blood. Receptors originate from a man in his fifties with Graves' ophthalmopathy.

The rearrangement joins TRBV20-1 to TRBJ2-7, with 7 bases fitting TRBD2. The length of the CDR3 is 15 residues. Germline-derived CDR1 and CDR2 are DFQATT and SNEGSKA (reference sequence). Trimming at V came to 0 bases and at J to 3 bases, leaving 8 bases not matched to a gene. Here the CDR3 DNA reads TGCAGTGCTAGAGATTGGGGTCTAGCGGACTACGAGCAGTACTTC. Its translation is CSARDWGLADYEQYF.

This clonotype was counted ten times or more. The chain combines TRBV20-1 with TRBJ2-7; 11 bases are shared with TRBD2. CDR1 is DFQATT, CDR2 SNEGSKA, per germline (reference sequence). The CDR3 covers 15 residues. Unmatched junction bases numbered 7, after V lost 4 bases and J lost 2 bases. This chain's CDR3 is CSAKTLAGGAYEQYF. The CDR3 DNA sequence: TGCAGTGCTAAGACCCTAGCGGGAGGAGCCTACGAGCAGTACTTC.

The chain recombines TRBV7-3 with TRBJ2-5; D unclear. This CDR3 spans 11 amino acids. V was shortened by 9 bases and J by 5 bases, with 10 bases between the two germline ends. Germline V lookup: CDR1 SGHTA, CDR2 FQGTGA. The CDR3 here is CARTGRETQYF. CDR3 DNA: TGTGCCAGAACCGGCCGGGAGACCCAGTACTTC.

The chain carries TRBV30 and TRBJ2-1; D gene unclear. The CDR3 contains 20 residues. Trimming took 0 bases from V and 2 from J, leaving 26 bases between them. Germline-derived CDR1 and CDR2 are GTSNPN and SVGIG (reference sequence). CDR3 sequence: CAWSVSVGEKYQTAYNEQFF. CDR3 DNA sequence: TGTGCCTGGAGTGTTTCCGTCGGAGAAAAATATCAAACAGCCTACAATGAGCAGTTCTTC.

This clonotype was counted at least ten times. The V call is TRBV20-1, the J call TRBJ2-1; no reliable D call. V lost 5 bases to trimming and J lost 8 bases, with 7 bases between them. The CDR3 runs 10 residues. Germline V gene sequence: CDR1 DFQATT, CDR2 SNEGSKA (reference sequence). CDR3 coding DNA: TGCAGTGCTGCAAGAGATGAGCAGTTCTTC. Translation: CSAARDEQFF.

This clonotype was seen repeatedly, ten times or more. CDR3 residues: CSVEMGTNTEAFF. The CDR3 region has the DNA TGCAGCGTTGAAATGGGGACGAACACTGAAGCTTTCTTT. The chain uses TRBV29-1 and TRBJ1-1; D might be TRBD1 (5 bases). From germline, CDR1 is SQVTM and CDR2 ANQGSEA. This CDR3 is 13 amino acids long. The V and J ends lost 2 bases and 1 base respectively, with 8 bases between them.

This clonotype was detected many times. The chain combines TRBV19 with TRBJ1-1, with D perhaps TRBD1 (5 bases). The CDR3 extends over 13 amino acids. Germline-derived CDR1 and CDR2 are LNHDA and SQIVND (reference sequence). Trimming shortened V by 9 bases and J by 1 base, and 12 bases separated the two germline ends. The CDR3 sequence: CASRGVTNTEAFF. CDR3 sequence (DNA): TGTGCCAGCCGGGGGGTGACGAACACTGAAGCTTTCTTT.

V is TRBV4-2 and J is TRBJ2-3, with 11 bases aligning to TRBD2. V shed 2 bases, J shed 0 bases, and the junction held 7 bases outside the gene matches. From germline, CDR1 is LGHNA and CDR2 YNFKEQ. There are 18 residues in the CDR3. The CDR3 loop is CASSQIAGGGISTDTQYF. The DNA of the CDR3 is TGTGCCAGCAGCCAAATAGCGGGAGGGGGTATAAGCACAGATACGCAGTATTTT.